The next 6 T cell receptor beta chains were all read from a single sample in a study of beta chain features in type 1 diabetes. Isolated RNA was reverse transcribed in full, so expressed TCRB transcripts were sequenced. Clones were sequenced by immunoSEQ multiplex PCR, and TCRdb holds only the in-frame ones, with some missing. The table shows over 650,000 clones, with around 15% occurring only once. Study findings and constraints: Among patients with Type 1 diabetes, TCRB CDR3s were moderately but significantly shorter in every one of the four CD4+ subsets.

These receptors lack a known antigen. What was sequenced was naive CD4+ T cells from blood. The origin of the receptors is a man between 18 and 29 years old with type 1 diabetes.

The gene calls are TRBV6-5 and TRBJ2-7, with 7 bases identical to TRBD2. With V trimmed by 0 bases and J by 4 bases, 9 bases remained unmatched. The CDR3 loop spans 16 amino acids. The germline V gene has CDR1 MNHEY and CDR2 SVGAGI. CDR3 in amino acids: CASSYSGGSSGYEQYF. CDR3 DNA: TGTGCCAGCAGTTACTCGGGCGGGAGTAGCGGGTACGAGCAGTACTTC.

This clone showed up just a few times. V gene TRBV4-3 combines with J gene TRBJ1-2; no firm D call. Trimming shortened V by 1 base and J by 4 bases, and 13 bases separated the two germline ends. The CDR3 extends over 15 amino acids. Germline V CDR1 and CDR2: LGHNA, YSLEER. CDR3 sequence reads: CASSQGEVATYGYTF. The CDR3 DNA is TGCGCCAGCAGCCAAGGGGAGGTGGCAACCTATGGCTACACCTTC.

This clone was seen a handful of times. The chain is built from TRBV28 and TRBJ2-5, with D perhaps TRBD1 (6 bases). Deletions cut 4 bases from V and 5 bases from J, with 17 bases between. The CDR3 contains 15 residues. Germline CDR1 MDHEN, CDR2 SYDVKM. CDR3 DNA sequence: TGTGCCAGCAGTTCCCCCCTTGGGGGCGGCGAGACCCAGTACTTC. It translates to CASSSPLGGGETQYF.

The CDR3 DNA reads as TGTGCCAGCAGCTTGGAGGGAGGTGGCACTGAAGCTTTCTTT. This gives the protein CASSLEGGGTEAFF. V is TRBV5-6 and J is TRBJ1-1, with D uncertain. The CDR3 spans 14 residues. Trimming took 0 bases from V and 4 from J, leaving 10 bases between them. Germline CDR1 and CDR2: SGHDT and YYEEEE.

In this sample, this clone turned up a few times. Other DNA sequences of this sample code for an identical CDR3. This chain connects TRBV9 to TRBJ2-3; D not certain. The CDR3 extends over 12 amino acids. The V gene lost 0 bases and the J gene lost 4 bases, with 3 bases spanning the gap. The germline gives CDR1 SGDLS, CDR2 YYNGEE. Here the CDR3 DNA reads TGTGCCAGCAGCGTAGTTGCAGATACGCAGTATTTT. This gives the protein CASSVVADTQYF.

The rearrangement joins TRBV6-5 to TRBJ1-2; D gene ambiguous. The V gene lost 11 bases and the J gene lost 2 bases, with 12 bases spanning the gap. Germline V gene sequence: CDR1 MNHEY, CDR2 SVGAGI. CDR3 size: 12 residues. CDR3 in DNA: TGTGCCGTAACTAACCCCAACTATGGCTACACCTTC. Its protein product is CAVTNPNYGYTF.